These 12 T cell receptor beta chains originate from one sample sequenced in a study of T cell responses to AZD1222 COVID-19 vaccine. The table came from immunoSEQ multiplex PCR; TCRdb's copy has only in-frame clones and leaves some out. The repertoire holds around 58,000 clones, with around 80% as singletons. The sequencing used peripheral blood, collected on day 0 of AZD1222 vaccination. The receptors stem from an adult in good health.

The genes are TRBV6-2 or TRBV6-3 and TRBJ2-3; D unclear. CDR3 size: 13 residues. The germline V and J ends were trimmed by 6 bases and 2 bases, with 9 bases remaining between them. Germline loops: CDR1 MNHEY, CDR2 SVGEGT. The CDR3 sequence: CASSLPLTDTQYF. The CDR3 DNA is TGTGCCAGCAGCCTACCCCTCACAGATACGCAGTATTTT.

This chain uses TRBV5-1 with TRBJ1-4; D is possibly TRBD1 (5 bases). Germline V CDR1 and CDR2: SGHRS, YFSETQ. CDR3 size: 14 residues. V gave up 9 bases and J gave up 4 bases, with 16 bases separating them. CDR3 region: CATREAVSNEKLFF. In nucleotides, the CDR3 is TGCGCCACCAGGGAGGCGGTTAGTAATGAAAAACTGTTTTTT.

The rearrangement links TRBV28 to TRBJ1-5; D perhaps matches TRBD1 (5 bases). CDR1 and CDR2 (germline): MDHEN, SYDVKM. This CDR3 has 14 amino acids. Trimming removed 6 bases from V and 3 bases from J, with 12 bases in between. The CDR3 reads CASSRGGFNQPQHF. Here the CDR3 DNA reads TGTGCCAGCAGCCGCGGGGGTTTCAATCAGCCCCAGCATTTT.

J is TRBJ1-5 and V is TRBV7-2; a weak D match, TRBD1 (5 bases). From germline, CDR1 is SGHTA and CDR2 FQGNSA. The CDR3 runs 15 residues. V was shortened by 6 bases and J by 5 bases, with 17 bases between the two germline ends. CDR3 amino acids: CASSPGGGSDQPQHF. The CDR3 DNA reads as TGTGCCAGCAGTCCCGGGGGGGGTAGTGATCAGCCCCAGCATTTT. The full variable domain, completed using reference TRBV7-2 and TRBJ1-5, is GAGVSQSPSNKVTEKGKDVELRCDPISGHTALYWYRQSLGQGLEFLIYFQGNSAPDKSGLPSDRFSAERTGGSVSTLTIQRTQQEDSAVYLCASSPGGGSDQPQHFGDGTRLSIL.

This sequence joins TRBV11-2 and TRBJ2-7; 10 bases line up with TRBD2. The V and J ends lost 5 bases and 0 bases, in that order; junction bases with no gene match: 4. CDR1 and CDR2 (germline): SGHAT, FQNNGV. This CDR3 comprises 15 residues. CDR3 bases: TGTGCCAGCAGCGACAGCGGGGGGGCCTCCTACGAGCAGTACTTC. It encodes CASSDSGGASYEQYF.

The J gene is TRBJ2-2, the V gene TRBV5-1, with 8 nucleotides matching TRBD1. This CDR3 is built from 15 residues. V shed 3 bases and J 7 bases; nucleotides not matched to a gene: 8. Germline lookup yields CDR1 SGHRS and CDR2 YFSETQ. The CDR3 bases are TGCGCCAGCAGCTCGCGGACAGGGCCGAGCGGGGAGCTGTTTTTT. Amino acids: CASSSRTGPSGELFF. The entire variable domain, with the rest obtained from reference TRBV5-1 and TRBJ2-2, is as follows: KAGVTQTPRYLIKTRGQQVTLSCSPISGHRSVSWYQQTPGQGLQFLFEYFSETQRNKGNFPGRFSGRQFSNSRSEMNVSTLELGDSALYLCASSSRTGPSGELFFGEGSRLTVL.

This rearrangement joins TRBV19 to TRBJ2-3, with a weak D call TRBD1 (6 bases). Per the germline V gene, CDR1 is LNHDA and CDR2 is SQIVND (reference sequence). This CDR3 contains 18 residues. V lost 5 bases and J 0 bases, leaving 21 bases between the germline ends. The chain's CDR3 is CASSRDLGTTSSTDTQYF. The CDR3 region has the DNA TGTGCCAGTAGTCGGGACCTCGGGACAACCTCTAGCACAGATACGCAGTATTTT.

The V gene is TRBV6-5, the J gene TRBJ1-3; D is uncertain. The V end was cut by 7 bases, the J end by 0 bases, with 10 bases between. CDR3 length equals 14 residues. CDR1 MNHEY and CDR2 SVGAGI come from the germline V gene. The CDR3 reads CASTTGNSGNTIYF. CDR3 in DNA: TGTGCCAGCACGACCGGAAACTCTGGAAACACCATATATTTT.

This chain links TRBV6-5 with TRBJ2-7; D remains ambiguous. V gave up 6 bases and J gave up 5 bases, with 11 bases separating them. The CDR3 contains 12 residues. Germline V gene data show CDR1 as MNHEY and CDR2 as SVGAGI. The CDR3 bases are TGTGCCAGCAGACGATCGTGGAACGAGCAGTACTTC. It is translated as CASRRSWNEQYF.

This chain connects TRBV28 to TRBJ1-5; no clear D gene. V shed 3 bases and J shed 5 bases, with 11 bases lying between them. This CDR3 has 14 amino acids. CDR1 and CDR2 (germline): MDHEN, SYDVKM. The CDR3 DNA reads TGTGCCAGCAGTTTTCGGTCAACTCATCAGCCCCAGCATTTT. Amino acids: CASSFRSTHQPQHF. Supplemented by reference TRBV28 and TRBJ1-5, the full variable domain reads DVKVTQSSRYLVKRTGEKVFLECVQDMDHENMFWYRQDPGLGLRLIYFSYDVKMKEKGDIPEGYSVSREKKERFSLILESASTNQTSMYLCASSFRSTHQPQHFGDGTRLSIL.

This rearrangement joins TRBV28 to TRBJ1-3, with D perhaps matching TRBD1 (5 bases). The CDR3 runs to 14 residues. CDR1 is MDHEN and CDR2 is SYDVKM in the germline V gene. The V end was cut by 4 bases, the J end by 0 bases, with 7 bases between. The CDR3 DNA reads as TGTGCCAGCAGTTGGGGGGTCTCTGGAAACACCATATATTTT. As protein: CASSWGVSGNTIYF.

The CDR3 DNA follows: TGTGCCAGCAGCAGCCGGGACAGGGGGTTGACCCAGTACTTC. Its translation: CASSSRDRGLTQYF. The J gene is TRBJ2-5, the V gene TRBV7-8; 11 bases align to TRBD1. Germline V lookup: CDR1 SGHVS, CDR2 FQNEAQ. With V trimmed by 5 bases and J by 7 bases, 6 bases remained unmatched. The CDR3 spans 14 residues. The full variable domain, rest sourced from reference TRBV7-8 and TRBJ2-5, is GAGVSQSPRYKVAKRGQDVALRCDPISGHVSLFWYQQALGQGPEFLTYFQNEAQLDKSGLPSDRFFAERPEGSVSTLKIQRTQQEDSAVYLCASSSRDRGLTQYFGPGTRLLVL.